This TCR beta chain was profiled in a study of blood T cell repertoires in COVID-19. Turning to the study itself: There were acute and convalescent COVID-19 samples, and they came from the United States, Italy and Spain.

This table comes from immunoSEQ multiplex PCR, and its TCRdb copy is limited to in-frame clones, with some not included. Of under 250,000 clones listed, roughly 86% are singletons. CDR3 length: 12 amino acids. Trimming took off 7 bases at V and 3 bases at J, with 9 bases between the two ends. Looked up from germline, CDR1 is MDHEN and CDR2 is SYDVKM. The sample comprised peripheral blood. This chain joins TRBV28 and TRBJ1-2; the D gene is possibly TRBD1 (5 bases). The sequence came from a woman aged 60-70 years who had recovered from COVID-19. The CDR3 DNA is TGTGCCAGCACGATCAGGGACTATGGCTACACCTTC. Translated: CASTIRDYGYTF.